Following are 8 T cell receptor beta chains from one sample sequenced in a study of identical twins. TCRdb itself ran the 5' RACE reads through MiXCR, one entry per CDR3 protein. The sample gives approximately 500,000 distinct CDR3 sequences, approximately 24% of which show up once; about 2.7% is in the top ten. The same data also contributed to another study, on T cells expressing NK-cell markers.

Material: CD4+ T cells sorted from blood. Source of these receptors: a woman under 30 in good health.

The V call is TRBV5-1, the J call TRBJ1-1, with TRBD1 as a possible D gene (6 bases). The V end was cut by 3 bases, the J end by 3 bases, with 12 bases between. This CDR3 has 14 amino acids. The germline CDR1 and CDR2 sequences are SGHRS and YFSETQ. The CDR3 sequence: CASSSQGGDTEAFF. The CDR3 nucleotides read TGCGCCAGCAGCTCACAGGGTGGGGACACTGAAGCTTTCTTT.

V and J are TRBV20-1 and TRBJ2-5; D may correspond to TRBD1 or TRBD2 (6 bases each). CDR1 is DFQATT, CDR2 SNEGSKA, per germline (reference sequence). The CDR3 extends over 13 amino acids. Trimming removed 1 base from V and 1 base from J, with 7 bases in between. CDR3 sequence (DNA): TGCAGTGCTAGAGGGGGGGCCCAAGAGACCCAGTACTTC. It is translated as CSARGGAQETQYF.

J is TRBJ2-7 and V is TRBV6-1; 10 bases match TRBD2. Germline V gene sequence: CDR1 MNHNS, CDR2 SASEGT. CDR3 length equals 15 residues. Losses at the gene ends were 6 bases for V and 6 bases for J; bases not matched to a gene: 11. CDR3 bases: TGTGCCAGCAGCCCTGCGGCTAGCGGGAGTGGCGAGCAGTACTTC. Translating it yields CASSPAASGSGEQYF.

This clonotype was seen a handful of times. The chain recombines TRBV25-1 with TRBJ2-1, with a weak D call TRBD1 (5 bases). The CDR3 runs 17 residues. Between the trimmed V and J ends, which lost 1 base and 0 bases, there was a span of 13 bases. Germline CDR1 MGHDK, CDR2 SYGVNS. CDR3 in amino acids: CASSELGTGYSYNEQFF. The CDR3 region has the DNA TGTGCCAGCAGTGAATTGGGAACAGGCTACTCCTACAATGAGCAGTTCTTC.

This clonotype showed up just a few times. The chain combines TRBV20-1 with TRBJ2-3, with 9 bases matching TRBD2. V lost 5 bases and J lost 1; bases outside the gene matches: 7. The CDR3 is 15 amino acids. Per the germline V gene, CDR1 is DFQATT and CDR2 is SNEGSKA (reference sequence). This CDR3 reads CSASKRTSGTDTQYF. The CDR3 DNA sequence: TGCAGTGCTTCGAAACGGACTAGCGGCACAGATACGCAGTATTTT.

The chain carries TRBV10-2 and TRBJ2-5, with 8 bases identical to TRBD2. This CDR3 is built from 14 residues. Unmatched junction bases numbered 4, after V lost 3 bases and J lost 4 bases. CDR1 is WSHSY and CDR2 is SAAADI in the germline V gene. The CDR3 loop is CASSDRLAGETQYF. As DNA, the CDR3 is TGCGCCAGCAGTGACCGGCTAGCGGGAGAGACCCAGTACTTC.

CDR3 DNA sequence: TGTGCCAGCAGACTTTATCCCTACAATGAGCAGTTCTTC. Protein: CASRLYPYNEQFF. The chain combines TRBV12-3 or TRBV12-4 with TRBJ2-1; D unclear. The CDR3 sequence is 13 residues long. Trimming cost V 6 bases and J 2 bases, with 8 bases left between them.

This clonotype has just a few counts. This chain uses TRBV7-8 with TRBJ2-4, with 7 positions matching TRBD1. V shed 5 bases, J shed 1 base, and the junction held 2 bases outside the gene matches. Germline CDR1 and CDR2: SGHVS and FQNEAQ. CDR3 size: 14 residues. This CDR3 reads CASSEDRAKNIQYF. The CDR3 DNA reads TGTGCCAGCAGCGAGGACAGGGCCAAAAACATTCAGTACTTC.